These T cell receptor beta chains were read from a single sample in a study of CD8 T cells in Susac syndrome. MiXCR was run by TCRdb on the immunoSEQ multiplex PCR reads, yielding one entry per CDR3 protein. The sample consists of 130,000 or so distinct CDR3 sequences, about 93% of them appearing once. Sequencing input: CD4+ T cells from PBMCs. The receptors stem from a human donor in good health. Each CDR3 is given with its conserved first and last residue. A D gene is named only where the DNA matches it firmly. The size of a clone is reported for some rows only, either as once, few or many, or as a class for expanded clones.

size	D	length	V	J	DNA	CDR3
.	.	13	TRBV7-3	TRBJ2-3	TGTGCCAGCAGCCATCCGAGTCTAGATACGCAGTATTTT	CASSHPSLDTQYF
once	TRBD2	16	TRBV19	TRBJ2-1	TGTGCCAGTACCCCCGGGACTAGCGGGGCCTTAGATGAGCAGTTCTTC	CASTPGTSGALDEQFF
.	.	12	TRBV29-1	TRBJ1-6	TGCAGCATAAACAGCGGCCAGGGGACCCTCCACTTT	CSINSGQGTLHF
.	TRBD1	16	TRBV19	TRBJ1-3	TGTGCCAGTAGTATAGAGGGGACAGGGGACGGAAACACCATATATTTT	CASSIEGTGDGNTIYF
.	.	18	TRBV5-6	TRBJ1-6	TGTGCCAGCAGCGTGGGCAGGGACTCGAGCTCCTATAATTCACCCCTCCACTTT	CASSVGRDSSSYNSPLHF
.	TRBD1	15	TRBV7-2	TRBJ1-4	TGTGCCAGCAGCGCGACAGGGGCTGTTAATGAAAAACTGTTTTTT	CASSATGAVNEKLFF
.	.	15	TRBV6-2/TRBV6-3	TRBJ2-2	TGTGCCAGCACCCCGGGGCGGCAGAACACCGGGGAGCTGTTTTTT	CASTPGRQNTGELFF
.	.	14	TRBV2	TRBJ2-7	TGTGCCAGCACCTCCCGAGCGAGGGGATACGAGCAGTACTTC	CASTSRARGYEQYF
.	.	13	TRBV6-5	TRBJ2-5	TGTGCCAGCAGCCCTCGGACAGCCGGGGCCCAGTACTTC	CASSPRTAGAQYF
.	TRBD2	17	TRBV6-2/TRBV6-3	TRBJ2-1	TGTGCCAGCAGTTACCAAGTTCTAGCGGGAGTGGAGAATGAGCAGTTCTTC	CASSYQVLAGVENEQFF
.	.	12	TRBV30	TRBJ2-7	TGTGCCTGGAGTAGGCAGGGCTACGAGCAGTACTTC	CAWSRQGYEQYF
.	TRBD2	16	TRBV5-6	TRBJ2-2	TGTGCCAGCAGCTTGCTACTAGCGTCGAGCACCGGGGAGCTGTTTTTT	CASSLLLASSTGELFF
once	.	16	TRBV5-1	TRBJ2-3	TGCGCCAGCAGCTTGGAGGCTAGCCTTAGCACAGATACGCAGTATTTT	CASSLEASLSTDTQYF
.	.	13	TRBV27	TRBJ2-1	TGTGCCAGCAGTTTATCGACTTTAAACGGGCAGTTCTTC	CASSLSTLNGQFF
.	.	15	TRBV7-6	TRBJ1-1	TGTGCCAGCAGCTTAGTCTCGGGTGCGGACACTGAAGCTTTCTTT	CASSLVSGADTEAFF
few	TRBD2	14	TRBV19	TRBJ2-7	TGTGCCAGTAGTAGAACGGGAGGTGGGTACGAGCAGTACTTC	CASSRTGGGYEQYF
.	.	15	TRBV2	TRBJ2-1	TGTGCCAGCAGTGAACCCGTTGTAGGGGGGAATGAGCAGTTCTTC	CASSEPVVGGNEQFF
.	TRBD1	17	TRBV5-1	TRBJ2-6	TGCGCCAGCAGCTTGGAGGCAGGGGGTAACGGGGCCAACGTCCTGACTTTC	CASSLEAGGNGANVLTF
once	.	14	TRBV29-1	TRBJ1-1	TGCAGCGTTGAATTAAGGCACATGAACACTGAAGCTTTCTTT	CSVELRHMNTEAFF
.	TRBD1	13	TRBV27	TRBJ1-1	TGTGCCAGCAGGGGGACAGAGAACACTGAAGCTTTCTTT	CASRGTENTEAFF
.	TRBD2	15	TRBV30	TRBJ2-1	TGTGCCTGGCGTACTAGCGGGGGCCGATACAATGAGCAGTTCTTC	CAWRTSGGRYNEQFF